The clone carrying this T cell receptor beta chain came up once. At the DNA level, this CDR3 is encoded by other sequences in the same sample as well. These data belong to a study of OX40 agonist ivuxolimab in advanced cancers. Patients were ruled out by autoimmune disease history or systemic immunosuppression. The investigators sampled blood at baseline, at cycle 4 day 1, and at cycle 7 day 1. Sequenced by immunoSEQ multiplex PCR; TCRdb stores in-frame clones only, minus some. The sample comprises roughly 70,000 clones, approximately 90% of which are singletons, and 2% to 2.5% rests with the top ten. The receptor's source is an adult with an advanced solid tumor such as melanoma, head and neck, liver or kidney cancer. Sequenced material: CD4+ or CD8+ T cells sorted from blood, taken in a trial of the OX40 agonist ivuxolimab.

The CDR3 loop reads CASSSWTESSYEQYF. The CDR3 DNA is TGCGCCAGCAGCTCCTGGACAGAGAGCTCCTACGAGCAGTACTTC. The genes are TRBV5-1 and TRBJ2-7, with D perhaps matching TRBD1 (6 bases). Germline V gene lookup returns CDR1 SGHRS and CDR2 YFSETQ. CDR3 size: 15 residues. V lost 3 bases to trimming and J lost 0 bases, with 13 bases between them.